A single sample is the source of the 15 T cell receptor beta chains below, sequenced in a study of human T cells and chemical hapten exposure. One entry per CDR3 protein, called by TCRdb with MiXCR from the RACE reads. The sample includes 350,000 or so distinct CDR3 sequences, around 7% seen only once; the top ten take about 8%. Time point indicated: patch test 1, 2 weeks after DPC sensitization. Treatment reported: therapeutic diphenylcyclopropenone sensitization with weekly scalp DPC. The input for sequencing was whole blood, taken in connection with sensitization to the hapten diphenylcyclopropenone (DPC). The receptors were gathered from a young woman with alopecia areata. Some clones in this sample may be carry-over from other donors' samples.

V is TRBV28 and J is TRBJ1-6; D perhaps matches TRBD1 (6 bases). Germline V gene data show CDR1 as MDHEN and CDR2 as SYDVKM. The CDR3 sequence is 15 residues long. The V end lost 6 bases, the J end lost 3 bases, and 12 bases lay between the germline ends. Here the CDR3 DNA reads TGTGCCAGCAGACCCCGACAGGTCTATAATTCACCCCTCCACTTT. Its translation is CASRPRQVYNSPLHF.

This clonotype was picked up a small number of times. The chain carries TRBV6-2 or TRBV6-3 and TRBJ1-5, with D possibly being TRBD1 (5 bases). V was clipped by 2 bases and J by 4 bases, with 18 bases between them. This CDR3 has 17 residues. Per germline, CDR1 MNHEY and CDR2 SVGEGT. CDR3 DNA sequence: TGTGCCAGCAGTTACGGGCAGGGCACCTCCTCAAATCAGCCCCAGCATTTT. As protein: CASSYGQGTSSNQPQHF.

This clonotype has a count of ten or more. The rearrangement uses TRBV2 and TRBJ1-5, with D perhaps matching TRBD1 (6 bases). Germline CDR1 is SNHLY and CDR2 is FYNNEI. Trimming shortened V by 7 bases and J by 0 bases, and 13 bases separated the two germline ends. This CDR3 region has 15 residues. CDR3 DNA sequence: TGTGCCAGCAAGACAGGAGTAGATAGCAATCAGCCCCAGCATTTT. Encoded protein: CASKTGVDSNQPQHF.

This clonotype occurred a few times. No conserved phenylalanine or tryptophan is present at the end of the CDR3, so a read error is the likely explanation. The CDR3, as DNA: TGTGCCACCAGCGGACTAGCGGGGGTCTTCGGCAAAAACATTCAGTACCTC. It specifies CATSGLAGVFGKNIQYL. The chain employs TRBV24-1 and TRBJ2-4; 13 bases fit TRBD2. Trimming cost V 7 bases and J 3 bases; bases outside gene matches: 8. This CDR3 contains 17 residues. The germline V gene has CDR1 KGHDR and CDR2 SFDVKD.

The chain employs TRBV18 and TRBJ2-3, with 8 bases matching TRBD2. The CDR3 has 15 residues. Germline trimming cut 3 bases from V and 5 bases from J; bases unmatched to any gene: 7. The germline V gene has CDR1 KGHSH and CDR2 LQKENI. CDR3 bases: TGTGCCAGCTCACCCACAGCGGGGGTACGAGATACGCAGTATTTT. As protein: CASSPTAGVRDTQYF.

The chain is built from TRBV15 and TRBJ2-3; D gene ambiguous. The CDR3 is 16 amino acids. Germline V gives CDR1 LNHNV, CDR2 YYDKDF (reference sequence). V lost 3 bases, J lost 3 bases, and 16 bases lay in between. The CDR3 nucleotides read TGTGCCACCAGCAGGTTAGAGATCCCGAATACAGATACGCAGTATTTT. Its translation is CATSRLEIPNTDTQYF.

This clonotype was counted between two and nine times. This chain links TRBV11-2 with TRBJ2-7; perhaps TRBD1 as D (6 bases). The V end lost 5 bases, the J end lost 2 bases, and 31 bases lay between the germline ends. The CDR3 totals 20 residues. CDR1 SGHAT and CDR2 FQNNGV come from the germline V gene. This chain's CDR3 is CASSPLSRNRANDIPYEQYF. The CDR3 DNA follows: TGTGCCAGCAGCCCCCTCTCCCGGAACAGGGCCAATGATATACCCTACGAGCAGTACTTC.

Many counts were recorded for this clonotype. This rearrangement joins TRBV28 to TRBJ2-1; D unresolved. The V gene's germline CDR1 is MDHEN and CDR2 SYDVKM. This CDR3 has 14 amino acids. Trimming shortened V by 4 bases and J by 0 bases, and 7 bases separated the two germline ends. The CDR3 DNA reads TGTGCCAGCAGTTGGGCCACCTCCTACAATGAGCAGTTCTTC. It translates to CASSWATSYNEQFF.

This clonotype was seen repeatedly, ten times or more. This chain connects TRBV12-3 or TRBV12-4 to TRBJ2-1; 8 nucleotides agree with TRBD2. The J segment lost 9 bases and the V segment lost 0 bases, leaving 10 bases of the junction unmatched. This CDR3 spans 16 amino acids. The CDR3 spells CASSLANSGEAGEQFF. CDR3 DNA: TGTGCCAGCAGTTTAGCGAATAGCGGGGAAGCCGGTGAGCAGTTCTTC.

The J gene is TRBJ1-2, the V gene TRBV7-2, with a tentative D call TRBD1 (5 bases). V was trimmed by 5 bases and J by 2 bases, leaving 12 bases between them. This CDR3 is built from 14 residues. From germline, CDR1 is SGHTA and CDR2 FQGNSA. CDR3 sequence (DNA): TGTGCCAGCAGCCCTTCAAGGGGAAACTATGGCTACACCTTC. Protein: CASSPSRGNYGYTF.

This clonotype has only a few counts. The V and J genes are TRBV7-6 and TRBJ1-4, with a weak D call TRBD1 (5 bases). The V and J ends lost 5 bases and 3 bases respectively, with 13 bases between them. This CDR3 region has 15 residues. Germline loops: CDR1 SGHVS, CDR2 FNYEAQ. In DNA form, the CDR3 reads TGTGCCAGCAGCGGCCGCGAGGGGCCTAATGAAAAACTGTTTTTT. Translation gives CASSGREGPNEKLFF.

This clonotype was detected many times. The rearrangement joins TRBV6-5 to TRBJ2-1, with D unclear. This CDR3 has 14 amino acids. The V and J ends lost 0 bases and 5 bases respectively, with 8 bases between them. Germline CDR1 reads MNHEY; CDR2 reads SVGAGI. CDR3 residues: CASSYSSADNEQFF. Written as DNA, the CDR3 is TGTGCCAGCAGTTACTCGTCGGCGGACAATGAGCAGTTCTTC.

The chain joins TRBV7-2 to TRBJ2-5, with D possibly matching TRBD2 (6 bases). Trimming took off 1 base at V and 4 bases at J, with 22 bases between the two ends. Germline-derived CDR1 and CDR2 are SGHTA and FQGNSA. CDR3 size: 18 residues. CDR3 residues: CASSLVFGTPLWVETQYF. The CDR3 region has the DNA TGTGCCAGCAGCTTAGTCTTTGGGACTCCCCTATGGGTAGAGACCCAGTACTTC.

This chain links TRBV7-8 with TRBJ2-1; 7 nucleotides align to TRBD2. J gave up 4 bases and V 9 bases, and 6 bases lay outside the gene matches. The germline CDR1 and CDR2 sequences are SGHVS and FQNEAQ. CDR3 length: 13 residues. Here the CDR3 reads CASLADPYNEQFF. The CDR3 nucleotides are TGTGCCAGTCTAGCGGACCCATACAATGAGCAGTTCTTC.

The table lists this clonotype with many counts. The genes are TRBV5-1 and TRBJ2-1, with unresolved D. CDR3 length: 14 residues. Trimming cost V 0 bases and J 3 bases, with 7 bases left between them. Per germline, CDR1 SGHRS and CDR2 YFSETQ. The CDR3 DNA sequence: TGCGCCAGCAGCTTGGGTGGCGACTACAATGAGCAGTTCTTC. Its translation: CASSLGGDYNEQFF.